The 3 T cell receptor beta chains below all came from one sample that was sequenced in a study of blood T cell repertoires in COVID-19. Generated by immunoSEQ multiplex PCR, the TCRdb table keeps only in-frame clones and is missing some. The table has 310,000 or so clones, approximately 86% seen once. Sequencing input: peripheral blood. The receptors were gathered from a man between 65 and 85 years old with acute or convalescent COVID-19.

The V gene is TRBV7-2, the J gene TRBJ2-1, with 7 bases matching TRBD1. The V gene's germline CDR1 is SGHTA and CDR2 FQGNSA. CDR3 length equals 18 residues. Trimming took 5 bases from V and 5 from J; bases not matched to a gene: 18. CDR3 sequence (DNA): TGTGCCAGCAGCCCACTCCGTAGTTATGGGACAGCGCACAATGAGCAGTTCTTC. This translates into CASSPLRSYGTAHNEQFF.

The chain couples TRBV7-2 to TRBJ2-3, with D maybe TRBD1 (5 bases). The CDR3 is 13 amino acids. Germline CDR1 and CDR2: SGHTA and FQGNSA. The V and J ends lost 3 bases and 1 base respectively, with 5 bases between them. Here the CDR3 reads CASSLTGTDTQYF. The CDR3 coding sequence is TGTGCCAGCAGCTTGACAGGCACAGATACGCAGTATTTT.

The J gene is TRBJ1-4, the V gene TRBV4-2; maybe TRBD1 (6 bases). Per germline, CDR1 LGHNA and CDR2 YNFKEQ. Trimming took off 1 base at V and 8 bases at J, with 20 bases between the two ends. The CDR3 spans 17 residues. CDR3 region: CASSQGSGQSGREKLFF. The CDR3, as DNA: TGTGCCAGCAGCCAAGGATCAGGACAGTCAGGGCGGGAAAAACTGTTTTTT.